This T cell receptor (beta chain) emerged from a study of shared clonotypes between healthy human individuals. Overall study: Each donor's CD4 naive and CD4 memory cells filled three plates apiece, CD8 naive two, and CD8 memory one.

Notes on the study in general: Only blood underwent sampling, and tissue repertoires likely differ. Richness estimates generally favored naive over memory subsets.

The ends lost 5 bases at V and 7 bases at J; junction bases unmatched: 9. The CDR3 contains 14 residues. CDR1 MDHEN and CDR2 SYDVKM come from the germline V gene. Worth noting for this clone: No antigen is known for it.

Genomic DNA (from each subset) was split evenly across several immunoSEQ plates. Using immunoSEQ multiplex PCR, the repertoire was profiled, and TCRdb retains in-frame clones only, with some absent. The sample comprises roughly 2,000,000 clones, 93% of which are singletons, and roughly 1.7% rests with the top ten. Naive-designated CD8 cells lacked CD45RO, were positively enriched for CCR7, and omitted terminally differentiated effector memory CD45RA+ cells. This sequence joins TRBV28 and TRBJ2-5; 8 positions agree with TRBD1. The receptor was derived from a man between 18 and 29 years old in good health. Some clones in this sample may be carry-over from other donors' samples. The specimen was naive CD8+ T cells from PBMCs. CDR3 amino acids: CASSPPDRVATQYF. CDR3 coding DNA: TGTGCCAGCAGTCCCCCGGACAGGGTGGCGACCCAGTACTTC. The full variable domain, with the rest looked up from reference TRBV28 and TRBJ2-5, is DVKVTQSSRYLVKRTGEKVFLECVQDMDHENMFWYRQDPGLGLRLIYFSYDVKMKEKGDIPEGYSVSREKKERFSLILESASTNQTSMYLCASSPPDRVATQYFGPGTRLLVL.